Listed below are T cell receptor beta chains from one sample, sequenced in a study of blood T cell repertoires in COVID-19. Assay: immunoSEQ multiplex PCR; the TCRdb copy retains only in-frame clones and omits some. The repertoire holds under 20,000 clones, with 77% as singletons. The source material was peripheral blood. The receptors originated from a man aged 70 or older with COVID-19, enrolled during active disease. CDR3s include the opening cysteine and the closing phenylalanine or tryptophan. The D gene is left open where the match is weak. Rows give clone size only sometimes, using once, few, many, or a class for an expanded clone.

clone_size j_call d_call v_call cdr3_nt cdr3_aa
few TRBJ1-2 TRBD1 TRBV11-2 TGTGCCAGCAGCTTGCACCGGGACAGGGGTCGGTACGGCTACACCTTC CASSLHRDRGRYGYTF
. TRBJ1-3 . TRBV6-5 TGTGCCAGCAGTTACTCCCGAGACTCTGGAAACACCATATATTTT CASSYSRDSGNTIYF
. TRBJ2-7 . TRBV7-2 TGTGCCAGCAGCTTCGGACAGATCTACGAGCAGTACTTC CASSFGQIYEQYF
. TRBJ2-5 . TRBV2 TGTGCCAGCAGTGAACGAGAGACCCAGTACTTC CASSERETQYF
. TRBJ2-2 . TRBV20-1 TGCAGTGCTAGTCCCATACCCAGGGTGAACACCGGGGAGCTGTTTTTT CSASPIPRVNTGELFF
. TRBJ1-5 . TRBV6-5 TGTGCCAGCAGTTACTCGAGTCGGGGAGACAATCAGCCCCAGCATTTT CASSYSSRGDNQPQHF
. TRBJ2-2 TRBD1 TRBV27 TGTGCCAGCAATCCTACAGGGGGGATCGGGGAGCTGTTTTTT CASNPTGGIGELFF
. TRBJ1-2 TRBD1 TRBV5-1 TGCGCCAGCAGCTCCGGACAGGGGGCGATGAACTATGGCTACACCTTC CASSSGQGAMNYGYTF
. TRBJ1-1 . TRBV19 TGTGCCAGTAGTATAGGACAGAACACTGAAGCTTTCTTT CASSIGQNTEAFF
. TRBJ2-1 . TRBV28 TGTGCCAGCAGTTTAATGGGCAGGGAGGACAATGAGCAGTTCTTC CASSLMGREDNEQFF
. TRBJ2-3 . TRBV5-4 TGTGCCAGCAGCTTGGCACAGTTCGTGGGCACAGATACGCAGTATTTT CASSLAQFVGTDTQYF
once TRBJ2-1 . TRBV5-1 TGCGCCAGCAGCTCAGCGCCTGGAGGGCCAACGGGTGAGCAGTTCTTC CASSSAPGGPTGEQFF
. TRBJ2-1 TRBD2 TRBV6-5 TGTGCCAGCAGTTACTCGACTAGCGCTCAAAATGAGCAGTTCTTC CASSYSTSAQNEQFF
few TRBJ1-2 . TRBV7-9 TGTGCCAGCAGCTTAATTCGGGGGAGCGGCTACACCTTC CASSLIRGSGYTF
. TRBJ2-1 TRBD2 TRBV7-9 TGTGCCAGCAGCCCGACCGTGGGGGCTAGCGGGAGCTCCTACAATGAGCAGTTCTTC CASSPTVGASGSSYNEQFF
. TRBJ1-1 TRBD1 TRBV5-1 TGCGCCAGCAGCGCACAGGGACAGACTGAAGCTTTCTTT CASSAQGQTEAFF
. TRBJ2-1 . TRBV3-1/TRBV3-2 TGTGCCAGCAGCCTTTCCTATGGGAGGCCGCCCAACAATGAGCAGTTCTTC CASSLSYGRPPNNEQFF
. TRBJ2-1 TRBD2 TRBV2 TGTGCCAGCACCGAAGGGACTAGCGCCAATGAGCAGTTCTTC CASTEGTSANEQFF
. TRBJ1-6 . TRBV19 TGTGCCAGTAGTTTCTTAGTTAATTCACCCCTCCACTTT CASSFLVNSPLHF
once TRBJ2-3 TRBD1 TRBV19 TGTGCCAGTAGTAGAGGACAGGGACGAGATACGCAGTATTTT CASSRGQGRDTQYF
. TRBJ2-4 . TRBV7-2 TGTGCCAGCAGTTCCGGGCCGTCGAGGGACATTCAGTACTTC CASSSGPSRDIQYF
. TRBJ2-7 . TRBV7-8 TGTGCCAGCAGCTTAGCCCCGCAGGCTACCTACGAGCAGTACTTC CASSLAPQATYEQYF
. TRBJ2-7 . TRBV3-1/TRBV3-2 TGTGCCAGCAGCCCCCGACCGGGGGTGAACGAGCAGTACTTC CASSPRPGVNEQYF
. TRBJ2-3 TRBD1 TRBV7-2 TGTGCCAGCAGCCGCGACAGGGTGCGGACAGATACGCAGTATTTT CASSRDRVRTDTQYF
. TRBJ2-2 . TRBV6-6 TGTGCCAGCAGCCCTCAGGGGACCGGGGAGCTGTTTTTT CASSPQGTGELFF
. TRBJ2-1 TRBD2 TRBV9 TGTGCCAGCAGCGTAGTTAGTAGCGGGGAGCAGTTCTTC CASSVVSSGEQFF
. TRBJ1-2 . TRBV7-2 TGTGCCAGCAGCTTGGGGCCGGGACACCAAAACCTTAACTATGGCTACACCTTC CASSLGPGHQNLNYGYTF
. TRBJ1-6 . TRBV7-6 TGTGCCAGCAGCTTAGGGTCTGACGGGGGTGGACTTAATTCACCCCTCCACTTT CASSLGSDGGGLNSPLHF
. TRBJ2-7 . TRBV7-6 TGTGCCAGCAGCTTAGCTCCCCGCTACTACGAGCAGTACTTC CASSLAPRYYEQYF
few TRBJ1-5 . TRBV19 TGTGCCAGTAGTATAAACAGACTAAGCAATCAGCCCCAGCATTTT CASSINRLSNQPQHF
few TRBJ1-1 . TRBV5-4 TGTGCCAGCAGCGCTACGGTGAACACTGAAGCTTTCTTT CASSATVNTEAFF
. TRBJ2-7 TRBD1 TRBV9 TGTGCCAGCAGCGAGGGACAGACACCTTCCTACGAGCAGTACTTC CASSEGQTPSYEQYF
once TRBJ2-7 TRBD2 TRBV3-1/TRBV3-2 TGTGCCAGCAGCGCAACCGGACTAGCGGGAGTTTCCAACGAGCAGTACTTC CASSATGLAGVSNEQYF
. TRBJ1-6 TRBD1 TRBV25-1 TGTGCCAGCAGTGAAAGTTGGGGGACAGGGGGTAATTCACCCCTCCACTTT CASSESWGTGGNSPLHF
. TRBJ2-7 . TRBV18 TGTGCCAGCTCACAAGCGAGACTTCAGAAGGCCGAGCAGTACTTC CASSQARLQKAEQYF
few TRBJ1-1 . TRBV19 TGTGCCAGTAGTATTTTACCGCCTCGGGCTGAAGCTTTCTTT CASSILPPRAEAFF
. TRBJ1-1 . TRBV5-1 TGCGCCAGCAGCTTGGTAGGGGAGGGAGCTTTCTTT CASSLVGEGAFF
few TRBJ1-5 TRBD1 TRBV6-6 TGTGCCAGCAGCACCCGGACAGGGGATCTTTATCAGCCCCAGCATTTT CASSTRTGDLYQPQHF
. TRBJ2-7 . TRBV5-1 TGCGCCAGCAGCTTGGAGGGACACTACTACGAGCAGTACTTC CASSLEGHYYEQYF
few TRBJ2-1 . TRBV10-1 TGCGCCAGCTTCCCCGGTGAGCAGTTCTTC CASFPGEQFF
once TRBJ2-1 TRBD2 TRBV4-3 TGCGCCAGCAGCCAGACCGAGCGGGATTACAATGAGCAGTTCTTC CASSQTERDYNEQFF
. TRBJ2-3 . TRBV5-1 TGCGCCAGCAGCTCAACTTTGAGCACAGATACGCAGTATTTT CASSSTLSTDTQYF
. TRBJ2-7 . TRBV5-4 TGTGCCAGCAGCTTGCCGGGAACCTACGAGCAGTACTTC CASSLPGTYEQYF
. TRBJ2-2 . TRBV7-2 TGTGCCAGCAGCTCCAGTTCCCTCCGGAGCGGGGAGCTGTTTTTT CASSSSSLRSGELFF
. TRBJ1-6 . TRBV5-5 TGCGCCAGCAGCTTGGGCGCGAGCTCCTATAATTCACCCCTCCACTTT CASSLGASSYNSPLHF
. TRBJ2-7 TRBD1 TRBV30 TGTGCCTGGAGGGGACAGGGGCTCTCCTACGAGCAGTACTTC CAWRGQGLSYEQYF
. TRBJ1-5 . TRBV6-2/TRBV6-3 TGTGCCAGCAGTTACCAGGGAGGGGTTCAGCCCCAGCATTTT CASSYQGGVQPQHF
. TRBJ2-2 . TRBV5-1 TGCGCCAGCAGCTGGGACATATTGAACACCGGGGAGCTGTTTTTT CASSWDILNTGELFF
. TRBJ1-4 . TRBV7-9 TGTGCCAGCAGCTTAATGGGGCCGGGTGAAAAACTGTTTTTT CASSLMGPGEKLFF